The 14 T cell receptor beta chains below all came from one sample that was sequenced in a study of T cells in Graves' hyperthyroidism and ophthalmopathy (dated by TCRdb to between 2017 and 2020). Library prep was done by multiplex PCR. Instrument used: Illumina HiSeq 2000. Amplification of TCR beta CDR3 regions was carried out from RNA transcripts. For the first round of RT-PCR on the TCR CDR3, the HTBI primer set was used together with the Qiagen OneStep RT-PCR kit. TCRdb reprocessing: public reads trimmed at Q25 with fastp, clones called with MiXCR, in-frame beta chains kept. All rows with the same CDR3 protein become a single entry with the most common DNA and genes. The sample data list hundreds of thousands of distinct CDR3 sequences, and 14% of these were observed just once. Jointly, the top ten make up about 9.4% of the sample. Sequenced material: blood. These receptors all come from a woman in her late teens or twenties with Graves' hyperthyroidism.

V is TRBV15 and J is TRBJ2-2; no definite D call. CDR1 and CDR2 (germline): LNHNV, YYDKDF (reference sequence). This CDR3 contains 14 residues. Trimming stripped 1 base from V and 5 bases from J, with 8 bases between. CDR3 sequence reads: CATSRVGVTGELFF. The CDR3 region has the DNA TGTGCCACCAGCAGAGTTGGGGTAACCGGGGAGCTGTTTTTT.

The table lists this clonotype with a few counts. The chain has TRBV11-3 and TRBJ2-7, with 9 bases that match TRBD2. This CDR3 spans 17 amino acids. V was pared by 5 bases and J by 0 bases, with 11 bases of the junction left unmatched. Germline values: CDR1 SGHNT, CDR2 YENEEA. The CDR3 spells CASSPGLARGTSYEQYF. The DNA for the CDR3 is TGTGCCAGCAGCCCAGGACTAGCGCGAGGAACCTCCTACGAGCAGTACTTC.

The J gene is TRBJ2-6, the V gene TRBV6-1; D is perhaps TRBD2 (5 bases). This CDR3 spans 17 amino acids. The V end was cut by 3 bases, the J end by 0 bases, with 12 bases between. Per germline, CDR1 MNHNS and CDR2 SASEGT. The CDR3 loop reads CASSDLPDYSGANVLTF. The CDR3 DNA sequence: TGTGCCAGCAGTGACCTCCCAGACTACTCTGGGGCCAACGTCCTGACTTTC.

This clonotype has a count of ten or more. CDR3 loop: CASTPTLGFYGYTF. The CDR3 DNA reads TGTGCCAGCACCCCGACTTTAGGGTTTTATGGCTACACCTTC. The V gene is TRBV11-2, the J gene TRBJ1-2; D remains unclear. Germline CDR1 reads SGHAT; CDR2 reads FQNNGV. Between the trimmed V and J ends, which lost 7 bases and 5 bases, there was a span of 17 bases. The CDR3 contains 14 residues.

The rearrangement joins TRBV4-1 to TRBJ2-7, with D maybe TRBD1 (5 bases). The V gene lost 4 bases and the J gene lost 5 bases, with 24 bases spanning the gap. The CDR3 spans 17 residues. CDR1 is MGHRA, CDR2 YSYEKL, per germline. The CDR3 DNA reads TGCGCCAGCAGCCCCAAGTTCCGGGCAGGGAAAATCGACGAGCAGTACTTC. Encoded protein: CASSPKFRAGKIDEQYF.

The chain carries TRBV28 and TRBJ1-3; D call uncertain. The CDR3 is 16 amino acids. Trimming shortened V by 7 bases and J by 2 bases, and 18 bases separated the two germline ends. Germline loops: CDR1 MDHEN, CDR2 SYDVKM. CDR3 sequence (DNA): TGTGCCAGCACCGCGGGGTACCAGGTCGCTGGAAACACCATATATTTT. Translating gives CASTAGYQVAGNTIYF.

The CDR3 coding sequence is TGTGCCAGCAGTCCGCTAAGCCCCACCTCTAGCTCCTACGAGCAGTACTTC. Its translation is CASSPLSPTSSSYEQYF. J is TRBJ2-7 and V is TRBV25-1, with D unresolved. Germline CDR1 MGHDK, CDR2 SYGVNS. The CDR3 runs to 17 residues. Deletions cut 5 bases from V and 0 bases from J, with 20 bases between.

This clonotype was recorded a few times. V gene TRBV10-3 combines with J gene TRBJ1-6; D is ambiguous. Trimming stripped 0 bases from V and 0 bases from J, with 9 bases between. The CDR3 is made up of 17 amino acids. The V gene's germline CDR1 is ENHRY and CDR2 SYGVKD. The CDR3 nucleotides read TGTGCCATCAGTGAGTCGGGAGGTCTCTCCTATAATTCACCCCTCCACTTT. Translated, it gives CAISESGGLSYNSPLHF.

This clonotype was detected many times. The J gene is TRBJ2-1, the V gene TRBV12-3 or TRBV12-4; D unclear. This CDR3 has 13 residues. Trimming stripped 5 bases from V and 8 bases from J, with 13 bases between. In nucleotides, the CDR3 is TGTGCCAGCAGTCGCCCCCTATCGCATGAGCAGTTCTTC. Its translation is CASSRPLSHEQFF.

This clonotype has more than one count but fewer than ten. This chain connects TRBV30 to TRBJ2-7; D call uncertain. Germline V CDR1 and CDR2: GTSNPN, SVGIG (reference sequence). V lost 3 bases and J lost 2, with 11 bases in between. The CDR3 loop spans 13 amino acids. DNA for the CDR3: TGTGCCTGGAGCCCGGTGCAGACCTACGAGCAGTACTTC. Its protein product is CAWSPVQTYEQYF.

There are a few counts of this clonotype. The J gene is TRBJ2-1, the V gene TRBV7-3; 8 bases match TRBD2. CDR1 is SGHTA and CDR2 is FQGTGA in the germline V gene. J gave up 5 bases and V 3 bases, and 6 bases lay outside the gene matches. The CDR3 runs 15 residues. CDR3 residues: CASSFTGLGNNEQFF. The CDR3 nucleotides read TGTGCCAGCAGCTTTACGGGACTAGGGAACAATGAGCAGTTCTTC. Full variable domain (missing parts from reference TRBV7-3 and TRBJ2-1): GAGVSQTPSNKVTEKGKYVELRCDPISGHTALYWYRQSLGQGPEFLIYFQGTGAADDSGLPNDRFFAVRPEGSVSTLKIQRTERGDSAVYLCASSFTGLGNNEQFFGPGTRLTVL.

This clonotype was counted many times. The chain joins TRBV7-2 to TRBJ2-1; D is undetermined. The CDR3 extends over 16 amino acids. Germline lookup yields CDR1 SGHTA and CDR2 FQGNSA. Trimming pared 2 bases from V and 7 bases from J, leaving 18 bases between. The CDR3 DNA follows: TGTGCCAGCAGCTTATGGCCCAGTTCGCCTCAAAATGAGCAGTTCTTC. This translates into CASSLWPSSPQNEQFF.

V is TRBV29-1 and J is TRBJ2-5; tentative D call: TRBD1 (6 bases). Germline CDR1 and CDR2: SQVTM and ANQGSEA. V lost 7 bases and J 1 base, leaving 10 bases between the germline ends. The CDR3 length is 12 residues. CDR3 in amino acids: CSATGIQETQYF. CDR3 bases: TGCAGCGCGACAGGCATCCAAGAGACCCAGTACTTC.

This clonotype was seen at least ten times. The chain couples TRBV11-1 to TRBJ2-7; TRBD2 agrees at 11 bases. The junction had 15 bases not matched to a gene; V was cut back by 5 bases and J by 3 bases. The CDR3 spans 18 residues. Germline CDR1 is SGHAT and CDR2 is FQDESV (reference sequence). Here the CDR3 DNA reads TGTGCCAGCAGCCATCCTACACTAGCGGGAGTCATAGGCTACGAGCAGTACTTC. This translates into CASSHPTLAGVIGYEQYF.